Sequencing of this T cell receptor beta chain was carried out in a study of shared clonotypes between healthy human individuals. Looking at the study overall: For every donor, three CD4 naive, three CD4 memory, two CD8 naive and one CD8 memory plates were used.

This CDR3 has 13 amino acids. V gave up 0 bases and J gave up 6 bases, with 9 bases separating them. CDR1 and CDR2 (germline): MNHEY, SVGAGI. CD45RA+ naive and CD45RA-negative memory subsets were separated from CD4+ cells. The table came from immunoSEQ multiplex PCR; TCRdb's copy has only in-frame clones and leaves some out. The sample lists around 1.1 million clones; approximately 80% were seen once. Notes on this clone: The antigen is undetermined.

General study findings and limits: The study generally estimated greater richness for naive than memory subsets.

The chain couples TRBV6-5 to TRBJ2-7; D is perhaps TRBD1 (6 bases). The sequenced material came from memory CD4+ T cells from PBMCs. The subset is: CD45RA-negative fraction. This receptor was obtained from a man between 18 and 35 years old in good health. Some clones in this sample may be carry-over from other donors' samples. DNA of the CDR3: TGTGCCAGCAGTTACTCGACAGGCACCGAGCAGTACTTC. Residues: CASSYSTGTEQYF.